This TCR beta chain was sequenced during a study of blood T cell repertoires in COVID-19. Study as a whole: There were acute and convalescent COVID-19 samples, and they came from the United States, Italy and Spain. PBMCs, B-cell-depleted T cells, or T cells provided the cDNA or gDNA that made up the material.

Trimming took off 0 bases at V and 8 bases at J, with 10 bases between the two ends. In germline, CDR1 is LNHNV, CDR2 YYDKDF (reference sequence). The length of the CDR3 is 14 residues. As handled by the study authors: Scientists estimated how many nucleated cells there were by amplifying reference gene primers. Assay: immunoSEQ multiplex PCR; the TCRdb copy retains only in-frame clones and omits some. V, J and clone size were drawn from that table, and D and trimming were deduced from the DNA. This sample yields 87,000 or so clones, of which around 90% are seen a single time; around 5.2% belongs to the top ten.

The V and J genes are TRBV15 and TRBJ1-4; the D gene is possibly TRBD1 (6 bases). The sequenced sample consisted of peripheral blood. The clonotype was recovered from a man in his forties or fifties with acute or convalescent COVID-19. CDR3 nucleotides: TGTGCCACCAGCAGAGAGGGGGCAGCGGAAAAACTGTTTTTT. It codes for CATSREGAAEKLFF.